A single sample is the source of the 11 T cell receptor beta chains below, sequenced in a study of T cell clonality in common variable immunodeficiency. The repertoire was sequenced with immunoSEQ multiplex PCR; TCRdb's copy has only in-frame clones and lacks some. This sample comprises about 59,000 clones, none seen once only. Sequences were obtained from peripheral blood mononuclear cells. These TCRs come from a person aged 18 to 75 in good health.

Many counts were recorded for this clone. Read coverage stops 3 residues before the CDR3 terminus; the germline J gene supplies the remainder. The V gene is TRBV5-1, the J gene TRBJ1-6; TRBD1 matches 10 bases. This CDR3 has 14 residues. The J segment lost 10 bases and the V segment lost 4 bases, leaving 5 bases of the junction unmatched. Germline-derived CDR1 and CDR2 are SGHRS and YFSETQ. The sequenced part of the CDR3 DNA is TGCGCCAGCAGCCCGGGACAGGGGAGCTCACCC. It yields the protein CASSPGQGSSP. The whole CDR3 is CASSPGQGSSPLHF.

This clone occurred many times. The read ends 3 residues shy of where the CDR3 ends; the end is completed using the germline J gene. J is TRBJ2-5 and V is TRBV5-1; possibly TRBD1 for D (6 bases). V was clipped by 0 bases and J by 7 bases, with 10 bases between them. The CDR3 contains 13 residues. CDR1 is SGHRS, CDR2 YFSETQ, per germline. The CDR3 reads CASSLEDRRTQYF. The CDR3 DNA, read in part, is TGCGCCAGCAGCTTGGAGGACAGACGGACC.

This clone appeared many times. CDR3 DNA, as far as it was read: TGTGCCAGTGGGGTACAGGGGTGGAATGAG. This codes for CASGVQGWNE. The CDR3, in full, reads CASGVQGWNEQFF. The genes are TRBV2 and TRBJ2-1; 7 bases align to TRBD1. The read halts 3 residues ahead of the CDR3 end, with the missing end drawn from the germline J gene. The CDR3 extends over 13 amino acids. The V segment lost 9 bases and the J segment 7 bases; nucleotides outside the gene matches: 9. CDR1 is SNHLY and CDR2 is FYNNEI in the germline V gene.

This clone was counted many times. The read halts 3 residues ahead of the CDR3 end, with the missing end drawn from the germline J gene. The gene calls are TRBV20-1 and TRBJ1-2; D remains ambiguous. The germline V and J ends were trimmed by 5 bases and 7 bases, with 14 bases remaining between them. Germline V CDR1 and CDR2: DFQATT, SNEGSKA (reference sequence). There are 12 residues in the CDR3. The sequenced part of the CDR3 DNA is TGCAGTGCTCCCTCTAACACGGGTGGC. As protein: CSAPSNTGG. The entire CDR3 protein is CSAPSNTGGYTF.

Ten or more counts support this clone. Coverage ceases 3 residues before the CDR3 finishes, and the germline J gene fills in the end. This chain connects TRBV7-9 to TRBJ2-1, with TRBD1 matching 10 bases. The V and J ends lost 5 bases and 2 bases, in that order; junction bases with no gene match: 3. CDR3 length: 15 amino acids. Germline V CDR1 and CDR2: SEHNR, FQNEAQ (reference sequence). CDR3 DNA, as far as it was read: TGTGCCAGCAGCCCCGGGACAGGGGCCTACAATGAG. Its translation: CASSPGTGAYNE. The CDR3 in full is CASSPGTGAYNEQFF.

Worth noting for this clone: Sequencing ends 3 residues short of the CDR3 end; the germline J gene provides the rest. J is TRBJ2-4 and V is TRBV7-9; 7 bases are a match to TRBD1. Germline V CDR1 and CDR2: SEHNR, FQNEAQ (reference sequence). The CDR3 has 14 residues. The part of the CDR3 DNA that was read is TGTGCCAGCAGCTTAGACGGAAAGGGGGCTGGT. It encodes CASSLDGKGAG. The whole CDR3 sequence is CASSLDGKGAGQYF.

This clone appeared many times. The read halts 3 residues ahead of the CDR3 end, with the missing end drawn from the germline J gene. The gene calls are TRBV28 and TRBJ2-1; 7 nucleotides agree with TRBD1. Trimming at V came to 9 bases and at J to 3 bases, leaving 8 bases not matched to a gene. This CDR3 contains 14 residues. Germline V gene data show CDR1 as MDHEN and CDR2 as SYDVKM. CDR3 region: CASAPGQFYNEQFF. The covered CDR3 bases are TGTGCCAGTGCGCCGGGACAGTTCTACAATGAG.

The table lists this clone with a few counts. The read stops 3 residues short of the end of the CDR3; the missing end is completed from the germline J gene. The rearrangement uses TRBV5-1 and TRBJ1-2, with 8 bases aligning to TRBD1. The V gene's germline CDR1 is SGHRS and CDR2 YFSETQ. The CDR3 extends over 14 amino acids. Trimming removed 3 bases from V and 4 bases from J; junction bases left unmatched: 5. Incomplete CDR3 DNA: TGCGCCAGCAGCTCCGACAGGGGAGGCTATGGC. This encodes CASSSDRGGYG. The whole CDR3 reads CASSSDRGGYGYTF.

This clone was detected ten times or more. The read ends 3 residues shy of where the CDR3 ends; the end is completed using the germline J gene. The chain combines TRBV20-1 with TRBJ1-6, with no clear D. CDR3 length equals 12 residues. Germline V lookup: CDR1 DFQATT, CDR2 SNEGSKA (reference sequence). Trimming stripped 5 bases from V and 12 bases from J, with 14 bases between. CDR3 DNA (partial): TGCAGTGCTGGCCCCAGGAGTGGACCC. Its translation is CSAGPRSGP. The CDR3 as a whole reads CSAGPRSGPLHF.

Comments on this clone: A much larger clone lies a single base off, so this may be a read error. Read data end 3 residues before the CDR3 end; the end is taken from the germline J gene. The chain has TRBV18 and TRBJ2-3; maybe TRBD1 (5 bases). The CDR3 length is 13 residues. The germline V gene encodes CDR1 KGHSH and CDR2 LQKENI. The chain's CDR3 is CASSLDSQETQYF. Partial CDR3 DNA: TGTGCCAGCTCACTTGACAGCCAAGAGACG.

Many counts were recorded for this clone. The read is 3 residues too short to cover the CDR3 end, so that end is filled in from the germline J gene. The rearrangement joins TRBV9 to TRBJ2-1, with 9 positions matching TRBD2. The trim removed 1 base at V and 7 bases at J, leaving 6 bases unmatched. This CDR3 has 15 amino acids. Germline V gene lookup returns CDR1 SGDLS and CDR2 YYNGEE. The CDR3 loop is CASSVNQREVNEQFF. The CDR3 DNA, read in part, is TGTGCCAGCAGCGTAAACCAGCGGGAGGTTAATGAG.